Many counts were recorded for the clone carrying this TCR beta chain. Antigen unknown. Scientists amplified the TCR beta CDR3 regions from RNA transcripts. Following a first-round RT-PCR that used HTBI primers, a second-round multiplex PCR was carried out. In TCRdb, the multiplex PCR reads were re-called with MiXCR into one record per CDR3 protein. Of 1 million to 1.3 million distinct CDR3 sequences listed, about 40% are singletons. None of the included patients had other autoimmune diseases, uncontrolled infections, pregnancy or lactation, as these led to exclusion. The data stem from a study of Graves' ophthalmopathy and Graves' hyperthyroidism. Notes on the study in general: Forecasting of ophthalmopathy progression by the model achieved almost 71% sensitivity and approximately 72% specificity. Discriminating ophthalmopathy from stable hyperthyroidism, a 13-signature model attained a sensitivity of about 88% and a specificity of about 81%.

The sample consisted of peripheral blood or thyroid tissue (not recorded which). The receptor comes from an adult man with Graves' hyperthyroidism.

This CDR3 is CASSEWGSFYEQYF. In DNA form, the CDR3 reads TGCGCCAGCAGTGAGTGGGGTAGCTTTTACGAGCAGTACTTC. The gene calls are TRBV10-2 and TRBJ2-7; D is unresolved. This CDR3 spans 14 amino acids. V lost 1 base and J 4 bases, leaving 11 bases between the germline ends. The germline V gene encodes CDR1 WSHSY and CDR2 SAAADI.